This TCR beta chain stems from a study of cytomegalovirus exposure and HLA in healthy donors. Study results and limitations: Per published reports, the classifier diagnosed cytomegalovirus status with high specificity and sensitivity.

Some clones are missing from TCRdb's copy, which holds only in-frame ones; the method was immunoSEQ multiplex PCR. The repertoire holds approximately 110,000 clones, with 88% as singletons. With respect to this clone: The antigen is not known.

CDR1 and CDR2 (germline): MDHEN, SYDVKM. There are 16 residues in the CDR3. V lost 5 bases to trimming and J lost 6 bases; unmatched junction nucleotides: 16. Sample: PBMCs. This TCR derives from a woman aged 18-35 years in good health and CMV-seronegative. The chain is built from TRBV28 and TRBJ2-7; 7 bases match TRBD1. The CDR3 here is CASSPSYYGTDLEQYF. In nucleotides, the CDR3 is TGTGCCAGCAGTCCCAGCTATTATGGGACAGACCTCGAGCAGTACTTC.